This T cell receptor (beta chain) emerged from a study of T-cell reconstitution after alpha-beta-depleted transplantation in children. This clonotype was seen a few times. CDR3 length equals 14 residues. The V segment lost 8 bases and the J segment 4 bases; nucleotides outside the gene matches: 10. CDR1 and CDR2 (germline): DFQATT, SNEGSKA (reference sequence). TCRbeta library preparation incorporated unique molecular identifiers. Via MiXCR, TCRdb re-called the PCR reads, giving one row per CDR3 protein. The sample holds fewer than 550,000 distinct CDR3 sequences; 11% are singletons and the top ten take 4.5% to 6.5%.

Source: PBMCs from the stem cell graft donor, taken from the stem cell graft. V and J are TRBV20-1 and TRBJ2-1; 8 bases align to TRBD2. This receptor was identified in a human donor who donated a stem cell graft to a child with acute myeloid leukemia. This CDR3 is CSPLHSGEYNEQFF. The CDR3 DNA is TGCAGTCCCCTCCATAGCGGGGAATACAATGAGCAGTTCTTC.